The sequence of this T cell receptor (beta chain) was determined in a study of cytomegalovirus exposure and HLA in healthy donors. Both 60 Vbeta primers and 13 Jbeta primers went into the PCR. Original handling: Roughly 10 million shared chains were among approximately 87 million unique TCR beta chains counted in a later analysis. Sequencing used immunoSEQ multiplex PCR; TCRdb keeps in-frame clones, though not all of them. The V and J calls and clone size come from that table; D and trimming were worked out from the DNA. Seen here are 150,000 or so clones, 70% to 85% observed once, and the top ten hold 1.5% to 2%. Notes on this clone: Its antigen is not identified.

The CDR3 is 11 residues long. Trimming left V 8 bases short and J 4 bases short, with 5 bases between. The germline V gene has CDR1 MNHNY and CDR2 SVGAGI (reference sequence). Findings and limits, study-wide: The study put some 160 TCR beta chains on its list as cytomegalovirus-associated. Common viral pathogens seemed to be connected with several of the most significant clusters, according to a later analysis.

The source material was PBMCs. V usage is TRBV6-6 and J usage is TRBJ2-2; no clear D gene. The sequence was obtained from a woman aged 25-40 years in good health and CMV-seronegative. CDR3 DNA sequence: TGTGCCAGCGGGCCCACCGGGGAGCTGTTTTTT. This translates into CASGPTGELFF.